This T cell receptor (beta chain) was found in a study of T cell responses to AZD1222 COVID-19 vaccine. Concerning this clone itself: The antigen is unknown.

General study results and limits: The peak T cell response came first, and repertoires were sampled only after it. Clonal diversity may have been underestimated in mostly white British donors. Unmutated variant regions reportedly attract nearly half of all spike-specific TCRs.

Trimming cost V 1 base and J 6 bases, with 21 bases left between them. Germline CDR1 MNHNS, CDR2 SASEGT. The CDR3 is 17 residues long. Assay: immunoSEQ multiplex PCR; the TCRdb copy retains only in-frame clones and omits some. The sample comprises over 95,000 clones, around nine tenths of which are singletons, and under 3.5% rests with the top ten. Specimen: peripheral blood, collected on day 0 of AZD1222 vaccination. The chain couples TRBV6-1 to TRBJ1-2; D gene ambiguous. The sequence was obtained from an adult in good health. DNA for the CDR3: TGTGCCAGCAGTGAAGACCTCCTCTACACGGGAACGGATGGCTACACCTTC. As protein: CASSEDLLYTGTDGYTF.